This entry features one T cell receptor (beta chain) sequence. This sample is drawn from a study of OX40 agonist ivuxolimab in advanced cancers. The germline V gene has CDR1 SGHDN and CDR2 FVKESK. The CDR3 loop spans 17 amino acids. The junction had 10 bases not matched to a gene; V was cut back by 2 bases and J by 4 bases. Assay: immunoSEQ multiplex PCR; the TCRdb copy retains only in-frame clones and omits some. The repertoire has under 85,000 clones, approximately 91% of them found once; the top ten carry about 0.33%. The source is an adult with an advanced solid tumor such as melanoma, head and neck, liver or kidney cancer. The input for sequencing was CD4+ or CD8+ T cells sorted from blood, taken in a trial of the OX40 agonist ivuxolimab. The chain uses TRBV14 and TRBJ2-1; 8 bases align to TRBD1. CDR3 protein: CASSQHSRGLGYNEQFF. DNA of the CDR3: TGTGCCAGCAGCCAACATAGCAGGGGGCTGGGGTACAATGAGCAGTTCTTC.